This T cell receptor (beta chain) was observed in a study of T-cell memory formation after mild COVID-19. Study-wide results and caveats: Later expanders leaned toward CD4+, whereas clones contracting from day 15 to 85 were balanced CD4/CD8. Researchers found some responding clones in pre-infection memory, a sign that cross-reactive memory joined.

Germline V gene lookup returns CDR1 LGHDT and CDR2 YNNKEL (reference sequence). The CDR3 extends over 15 amino acids. Trimming cost V 4 bases and J 4 bases; bases outside gene matches: 9. With constant-segment primers, 5'RACE yielded cDNA libraries of TCR alpha and TCR beta that carried sample barcodes and UMIs. TCRdb itself ran the 5' RACE reads through MiXCR, one entry per CDR3 protein. The sample has 500,000 to 650,000 distinct CDR3 sequences, 20% to 25% seen once. In regard to this clonotype: The antigen remains unidentified.

This TCR derives from an adult woman who had mild COVID-19 (a few samples of this study predate the infection). Cell type and time point are not known. The sequencing input was PBMCs or a T cell subset sorted from them (not recorded which). The V call is TRBV3-1, the J call TRBJ1-2, with 7 bases matching TRBD1. The CDR3 DNA follows: TGTGCCAGCAGCCTGGAGGGGGCAGGGGCCTATGGCTACACCTTC. It encodes CASSLEGAGAYGYTF. The complete variable domain, with remaining parts taken from reference TRBV3-1 and TRBJ1-2, reads DTAVSQTPKYLVTQMGNDKSIKCEQNLGHDTMYWYKQDSKKFLKIMFSYNNKELIINETVPNRFSPKSPDKAHLNLHINSLELGDSAVYFCASSLEGAGAYGYTFGSGTRLTVV.